This entry lists 24 T cell receptor beta chains sequenced from one sample in a study of T cell responses to AZD1222 COVID-19 vaccine. Generated by immunoSEQ multiplex PCR, the TCRdb table keeps only in-frame clones and is missing some. Of some 150,000 clones detected, over 70% appear once; the ten largest clones hold roughly a tenth. The input for sequencing was peripheral blood, taken 28 days after the second AZD1222 dose. The receptors stem from an adult who received the AZD1222 COVID-19 vaccine.

The chain links TRBV11-1 to TRBJ2-2, with a tentative D call TRBD1 (5 bases). Per the germline V gene, CDR1 is SGHAT and CDR2 is FQDESV (reference sequence). With 3 bases removed from V and 4 bases from J, the gap between germline ends came to 12 bases. The CDR3 spans 15 residues. The CDR3 DNA reads as TGTGCCAGCAGCTTGCTCCAGGGTGTCACCGGGGAGCTGTTTTTT. This gives the protein CASSLLQGVTGELFF.

A word on this clone: A much larger clone lies a single base off, so this may be a read error. This specimen includes other DNA sequences encoding the same CDR3. CDR3 bases: TGTGCCAGCAGTTTGAGCTCCTACGAGCAGTACTTC. Translating gives CASSLSSYEQYF. The chain joins TRBV28 to TRBJ2-7; the D is unclear. Germline V gives CDR1 MDHEN, CDR2 SYDVKM. CDR3 size: 12 residues. Trimming took 3 bases from V and 0 from J, leaving 3 bases between them.

V usage is TRBV25-1 and J usage is TRBJ2-2; a weak D match, TRBD1 (6 bases). The CDR3 has 14 residues. Trimming pared 8 bases from V and 4 bases from J, leaving 14 bases between. CDR1 MGHDK and CDR2 SYGVNS come from the germline V gene. For the CDR3, the DNA is TGTGCCAGCCATCAGGGGTCATTCACCGGGGAGCTGTTTTTT. It translates to CASHQGSFTGELFF.

The chain combines TRBV5-1 with TRBJ2-5; the match to TRBD1 covers 7 bases. The CDR3 has 15 amino acids. Trimming took 0 bases from V and 5 from J; bases not matched to a gene: 7. The germline V gene has CDR1 SGHRS and CDR2 YFSETQ. The CDR3 bases are TGCGCCAGCAGCTTGGGGCAGGGGGACCGGGAGACCCAGTACTTC. Protein: CASSLGQGDRETQYF.

The chain has TRBV19 and TRBJ1-1; possibly TRBD1 for D (5 bases). Trimming removed 9 bases from V and 5 bases from J, with 22 bases in between. This CDR3 region has 15 residues. Germline V gene data show CDR1 as LNHDA and CDR2 as SQIVND (reference sequence). The CDR3 loop is CASSGRDPGETEAFF. CDR3 bases: TGTGCCAGCTCCGGACGGGACCCAGGAGAGACTGAAGCTTTCTTT.

This rearrangement joins TRBV28 to TRBJ1-4; D is unclear. Germline lookup yields CDR1 MDHEN and CDR2 SYDVKM. Trimming cost V 5 bases and J 1 base, with 11 bases left between them. This CDR3 is built from 15 residues. The CDR3 DNA is TGTGCCAGCAGTCGAACTATCGGAACTAATGAAAAACTGTTTTTT. Protein: CASSRTIGTNEKLFF.

The chain uses TRBV7-9 and TRBJ2-5, with 11 bases fitting TRBD1. Germline V CDR1 and CDR2: SEHNR, FQNEAQ (reference sequence). This CDR3 has 15 amino acids. Trimming took 4 bases from V and 5 from J; bases not matched to a gene: 6. CDR3 sequence (DNA): TGTGCCAGCAGCTGGACAGGGGGCATGGCGGAGACCCAGTACTTC. It codes for CASSWTGGMAETQYF.

The rearrangement uses TRBV6-1 and TRBJ2-5; D is tentatively TRBD1 or TRBD2 (5 bases each). Trimming removed 2 bases at V and 6 bases at J, with 16 bases between. The length of the CDR3 is 15 residues. The germline V gene has CDR1 MNHNS and CDR2 SASEGT. CDR3 sequence reads: CASSESRGHGKTQYF. The CDR3, as DNA: TGTGCCAGCAGTGAATCCCGGGGCCATGGGAAGACCCAGTACTTC.

The chain is built from TRBV25-1 and TRBJ2-7; 7 bases are a match to TRBD1. The CDR3 covers 12 residues. The germline CDR1 and CDR2 sequences are MGHDK and SYGVNS. Trimming removed 6 bases from V and 5 bases from J; junction bases left unmatched: 4. This chain's CDR3 is CASSKTGNEQYF. The DNA for the CDR3 is TGTGCCAGCAGCAAGACAGGGAACGAGCAGTACTTC.

V is TRBV28 and J is TRBJ1-2; tentatively, D is TRBD1 (6 bases). The germline V gene has CDR1 MDHEN and CDR2 SYDVKM. CDR3 size: 13 residues. Trimming pared 7 bases from V and 5 bases from J, leaving 14 bases between. The CDR3 loop reads CASTSGTYYGYTF. The CDR3 DNA reads TGTGCCAGCACCTCCGGGACATATTATGGCTACACCTTC.

V gene TRBV5-1 combines with J gene TRBJ2-1; 11 bases are a match to TRBD2. There are 16 residues in the CDR3. Per the germline V gene, CDR1 is SGHRS and CDR2 is YFSETQ. The V and J ends lost 2 bases and 4 bases, in that order; junction bases with no gene match: 5. Written as DNA, the CDR3 is TGCGCCAGCAGCTTAAATGGACTAGCGGGTTACAATGAGCAGTTCTTC. Translated, it gives CASSLNGLAGYNEQFF.

V is TRBV29-1 and J is TRBJ2-5; D ambiguous. Germline V CDR1 and CDR2: SQVTM, ANQGSEA. With 7 bases removed from V and 2 bases from J, the gap between germline ends came to 8 bases. The CDR3 is 11 amino acids. The CDR3 region has the DNA TGCAGCGCCAATTTACAAGAGACCCAGTACTTC. Its protein is CSANLQETQYF.

The J gene is TRBJ2-1, the V gene TRBV19; tentatively, D is TRBD2 (5 bases). There are 12 residues in the CDR3. Trimming took off 4 bases at V and 9 bases at J, with 10 bases between the two ends. Germline CDR1 LNHDA, CDR2 SQIVND (reference sequence). The CDR3 coding sequence is TGTGCCAGTAGTACTGGACGGGGTGAGCAGTTCTTC. This codes for CASSTGRGEQFF.

This clone is a singleton in its sample. The V gene is TRBV5-6, the J gene TRBJ1-1; tentative D call: TRBD1 (6 bases). Germline V gives CDR1 SGHDT, CDR2 YYEEEE. There are 16 residues in the CDR3. Between the trimmed V and J ends, which lost 1 base and 0 bases, there was a span of 13 bases. The CDR3 is CASSLNGGAMNTEAFF. For the CDR3, the DNA is TGTGCCAGCAGCTTGAATGGGGGGGCGATGAACACTGAAGCTTTCTTT.

The chain is built from TRBV7-2 and TRBJ2-7; 7 bases agree with TRBD2. The V gene's germline CDR1 is SGHTA and CDR2 FQGNSA. The ends lost 3 bases at V and 0 bases at J; junction bases unmatched: 8. The CDR3 loop spans 16 amino acids. The CDR3 DNA reads as TGTGCCAGCAGCTTCGTTCTTAGCGGGCGCTCCTACGAGCAGTACTTC. Residues: CASSFVLSGRSYEQYF.

The chain is built from TRBV4-1 and TRBJ2-7; maybe TRBD1 (5 bases). Germline values: CDR1 MGHRA, CDR2 YSYEKL. This CDR3 spans 15 amino acids. V was cut by 2 bases and J by 3 bases, with 14 bases left in between. The CDR3 sequence: CASSQPGLTGYEQYF. The CDR3 nucleotides are TGCGCCAGCAGCCAACCGGGTCTTACAGGCTACGAGCAGTACTTC.

J is TRBJ2-1 and V is TRBV11-3, with TRBD2 identical over 7 bases. This CDR3 comprises 16 residues. Germline V lookup: CDR1 SGHNT, CDR2 YENEEA. V lost 0 bases, J lost 4 bases, and 6 bases stayed unmatched. CDR3 sequence (DNA): TGTGCCAGCAGCTTAGAGTGGGAGGGCCCTTACAATGAGCAGTTCTTC. Its protein is CASSLEWEGPYNEQFF.

In its sample, this clone was seen once. The chain is built from TRBV24-1 and TRBJ1-4, with D perhaps TRBD1 (6 bases). The germline V and J ends were trimmed by 4 bases and 8 bases, with 10 bases remaining between them. Germline V CDR1 and CDR2: KGHDR, SFDVKD. This CDR3 comprises 13 residues. CDR3 sequence: CATSDRGREKLFF. The CDR3 DNA is TGTGCCACCAGTGACAGGGGTAGGGAAAAACTGTTTTTT.

The chain combines TRBV6-6 with TRBJ1-2, with TRBD1 matching over 7 bases. CDR3 length: 16 amino acids. J gave up 8 bases and V 6 bases, and 18 bases lay outside the gene matches. The germline V gene has CDR1 MNHNY and CDR2 SVGAGI (reference sequence). CDR3 DNA sequence: TGTGCCAGCAGGGGACTCAAGTCGTCGACAGGGAAAGGCTACACCTTC. Translated: CASRGLKSSTGKGYTF.

The chain combines TRBV2 with TRBJ2-7, with D maybe TRBD1 (6 bases). There are 14 residues in the CDR3. Germline lookup yields CDR1 SNHLY and CDR2 FYNNEI. The V gene lost 6 bases and the J gene lost 0 bases, with 12 bases spanning the gap. CDR3 bases: TGTGCCAGCAGGGGGGCCCTAAGCTCCTACGAGCAGTACTTC. Protein: CASRGALSSYEQYF.

The V gene is TRBV6-6, the J gene TRBJ1-2; possibly TRBD1 for D (5 bases). The germline CDR1 and CDR2 sequences are MNHNY and SVGAGI (reference sequence). V was shortened by 5 bases and J by 6 bases, with 22 bases between the two germline ends. There are 16 residues in the CDR3. The CDR3 is CASSPNGGAVPNGYTF. The CDR3 DNA is TGTGCCAGCAGTCCCAATGGAGGGGCAGTGCCTAATGGCTACACCTTC.

This sequence joins TRBV28 and TRBJ2-1; D perhaps matches TRBD1 (5 bases). The germline gives CDR1 MDHEN, CDR2 SYDVKM. The CDR3 totals 12 residues. Trimming stripped 7 bases from V and 9 bases from J, with 13 bases between. The CDR3 DNA reads TGTGCCAGCACCTTGGGGCCGGGTGAGCAGTTCTTC. Its protein product is CASTLGPGEQFF.

As concerns this clone: Other DNA variants within this sample encode the same CDR3. The genes are TRBV28 and TRBJ2-2, with D perhaps assigned TRBD1 or TRBD2 (5 bases each). The germline gives CDR1 MDHEN, CDR2 SYDVKM. The ends were cut back, 6 bases at V and 3 bases at J, with 17 bases in the middle. The CDR3 is made up of 16 amino acids. CDR3 sequence reads: CASSATPGTDTGELFF. In DNA, the CDR3 is TGTGCCAGCAGCGCGACGCCAGGGACGGACACCGGGGAGCTGTTTTTT.

The chain recombines TRBV15 with TRBJ2-1; a weak D match, TRBD2 (6 bases). The CDR3 length is 17 residues. Per the germline V gene, CDR1 is LNHNV and CDR2 is YYDKDF (reference sequence). With 0 bases removed from V and 2 bases from J, the gap between germline ends came to 14 bases. The CDR3 DNA follows: TGTGCCACCAGCAGAGATCGAGGAGGGCCGGCCTACAATGAGCAGTTCTTC. The encoded protein is CATSRDRGGPAYNEQFF. The full variable domain, completed using reference TRBV15 and TRBJ2-1, is DAMVIQNPRYQVTQFGKPVTLSCSQTLNHNVMYWYQQKSSQAPKLLFHYYDKDFNNEADTPDNFQSRRPNTSFCFLDIRSPGLGDTAMYLCATSRDRGGPAYNEQFFGPGTRLTVL.